Listed below are T cell receptor beta chains from one sample, sequenced in a study of blood T cell repertoires in COVID-19. Profiling relied on immunoSEQ multiplex PCR, and the TCRdb table lists in-frame clones only, not all of them. The table shows hundreds of thousands of clones, with more than 80% occurring only once. Sequenced material: peripheral blood. Receptors were obtained from a woman in her 30s with active or convalescent COVID-19. Both conserved end residues are part of each CDR3. The order of the fields is CDR3 length, J gene, D gene, clone size, V gene, CDR3 protein, CDR3 DNA. The D gene is left open where the match is weak. Clone size appears in some rows only: once, few, many, or a class for an expanded clone.

>17|TRBJ2-1|TRBD2|-|TRBV3-1/TRBV3-2
CASSQASGKGGIHEQFF
TGTGCCAGCAGCCAAGCTAGCGGGAAGGGTGGTATCCATGAGCAGTTCTTC
>13|TRBJ2-7|-|-|TRBV7-8
CASRLGSSYEQYF
TGTGCCAGCAGACTAGGGAGCTCCTACGAGCAGTACTTC
>16|TRBJ1-5|-|-|TRBV28
CASSLIGAQSNQPQHF
TGTGCCAGCAGTTTGATAGGGGCGCAAAGCAATCAGCCCCAGCATTTT
>13|TRBJ1-2|-|many|TRBV30
CAWARTGGYGYTF
TGTGCCTGGGCTAGAACAGGCGGCTATGGCTACACCTTC
>14|TRBJ2-7|-|-|TRBV18
CASSPLPSSYEQYF
TGTGCCAGCTCACCACTCCCGTCCTCCTACGAGCAGTACTTC
>16|TRBJ1-5|TRBD1|-|TRBV18
CASSPPATGSYQPQHF
TGTGCCAGCTCACCACCGGCGACAGGGTCCTATCAGCCCCAGCATTTT
>16|TRBJ2-1|-|once|TRBV9
CASSATNRSGYNEQFF
TGTGCCAGCAGCGCCACGAACCGGTCGGGGTACAATGAGCAGTTCTTC
>11|TRBJ2-7|-|-|TRBV19
CASRGGAIEYF
TGTGCCAGTAGGGGAGGAGCGATAGAGTACTTC
>15|TRBJ2-5|TRBD2|few|TRBV4-1
CASSQETSGQETQYF
TGCGCCAGCAGCCAAGAGACTAGCGGGCAAGAGACCCAGTACTTC
>16|TRBJ1-4|TRBD1|-|TRBV4-2
CASSQEGQGTNEKLFF
TGTGCCAGCAGCCAAGAAGGACAGGGTACTAATGAAAAACTGTTTTTT
>15|TRBJ1-2|TRBD1|-|TRBV11-2
CASSQYRGDNYGYTF
TGTGCCAGCAGCCAATACAGGGGGGATAACTATGGCTACACCTTC
>17|TRBJ1-1|-|-|TRBV4-2
CASSQDTGFPALAEAFF
TGTGCCAGCAGCCAGGATACAGGGTTTCCCGCCCTCGCTGAAGCTTTCTTT
>14|TRBJ1-5|-|-|TRBV15
CATSRDGVELPQHF
TGTGCCACCAGCAGAGACGGGGTAGAGCTGCCCCAGCATTTT
>18|TRBJ1-2|TRBD1|-|TRBV15
CATSRDIQRQGYAYGYTF
TGTGCCACCAGCAGAGATATTCAGCGACAGGGCTACGCCTATGGCTACACCTTC
>17|TRBJ1-5|-|-|TRBV10-3
CAISESTGRGGNQPQHF
TGTGCCATCAGTGAGTCGACGGGCAGGGGTGGCAATCAGCCCCAGCATTTT
>13|TRBJ1-5|-|-|TRBV27
CASSFSPNQPQHF
TGTGCCAGCAGTTTCAGTCCTAATCAGCCCCAGCATTTT